This entry lists 18 T cell receptor beta chains sequenced from one sample in a study of CD8+CD57+ T cells in acquired aplastic anemia. Patients chosen for sequencing had shown CD8+CD57+ cell expansion by flow cytometry. The study profiled TCR beta VDJ and CDR3 using genomic DNA as template. Each CDR3 protein gets one entry after TCRdb re-called the reads with MiXCR. The table lists approximately 120,000 distinct CDR3 sequences, 30% to 45% of them singletons. Sequencing was carried out using sorted CD4+, CD8+, or CD8+CD57+ T cells (not recorded which) from PBMCs. All receptors come from a human donor with aplastic anemia.

This clonotype came up many times. CDR3 protein: CASSSEDRYLGEQYV. In DNA form, the CDR3 reads TGTGCCAGCAGCTCCGAAGACAGGTACCTTGGCGAGCAGTACGTC. The chain recombines TRBV13 with TRBJ2-7; a possible D gene is TRBD1 (6 bases). V lost 4 bases and J lost 6, with 19 bases in between. Per the germline V gene, CDR1 is PRHDT and CDR2 is FYEKMQ (reference sequence). The CDR3 contains 15 residues.

This clonotype rates as medium-sized. V gene TRBV10-2 combines with J gene TRBJ1-6; 9 positions agree with TRBD1. This CDR3 is built from 14 residues. The germline gives CDR1 WSHSY, CDR2 SAAADI. The junction had 6 bases not matched to a gene; V was cut back by 8 bases and J by 7 bases. The CDR3 sequence: CASRGQGGNSPLHF. CDR3 sequence (DNA): TGCGCCAGCCGGGGACAGGGTGGAAATTCACCCCTCCACTTT.

The rearrangement links TRBV5-6 to TRBJ1-1, with D tentatively TRBD1 (6 bases). Per the germline V gene, CDR1 is SGHDT and CDR2 is YYEEEE. V shed 4 bases and J shed 1 base, with 20 bases lying between them. The CDR3 spans 17 residues. For the CDR3, the DNA is TGTGCCAGCAGCAACCAGAGACACAGGGAGAAGAACACTGAAGCTTTCTTT. Its translation: CASSNQRHREKNTEAFF.

This clonotype was counted only a few times. The chain links TRBV4-2 to TRBJ2-2, with D possibly being TRBD2 (7 bases). V lost 0 bases and J lost 3, with 17 bases in between. The CDR3 has 18 amino acids. Germline CDR1 LGHNA, CDR2 YNFKEQ. The CDR3 spells CASSQDRARGPYTGELFF. In nucleotides, the CDR3 is TGTGCCAGCAGCCAAGATCGGGCGCGGGGGCCCTACACCGGGGAGCTGTTTTTT.

This chain joins TRBV7-9 and TRBJ2-3; D is possibly TRBD1 or TRBD2 (6 bases each). The CDR3 consists of 13 residues. The germline gives CDR1 SEHNR, CDR2 FQNEAQ (reference sequence). V gave up 7 bases and J gave up 6 bases, with 14 bases separating them. CDR3 region: CASITEGGDTQYF. DNA for the CDR3: TGTGCCAGCATTACAGAAGGGGGGGATACGCAGTATTTT.

The chain has TRBV25-1 and TRBJ1-2, with no clear D. The CDR3 has 14 amino acids. From germline, CDR1 is MGHDK and CDR2 SYGVNS. V dropped 1 base and J dropped 4 bases, with 10 bases sitting between them. This chain's CDR3 is CASSELELSYGYTF. The CDR3 bases are TGTGCCAGCAGTGAATTAGAGCTCTCCTATGGCTACACCTTC.

This clonotype was counted at least ten times. The chain has TRBV13 and TRBJ1-6, with D perhaps matching TRBD1 (5 bases). CDR1 PRHDT and CDR2 FYEKMQ come from the germline V gene (reference sequence). The CDR3 has 18 amino acids. V lost 5 bases to trimming and J lost 5 bases, with 22 bases between them. The CDR3 region is CASSVKDFLGGDNSPLHF. As DNA, the CDR3 is TGTGCCAGCAGCGTCAAGGATTTCCTGGGGGGAGATAATTCACCCCTCCACTTT. The full variable domain, in which reference TRBV13 and TRBJ1-6 provide the parts outside the CDR3, is AAGVIQSPRHLIKEKRETATLKCYPIPRHDTVYWYQQGPGQDPQFLISFYEKMQSDKGSIPDRFSAQQFSDYHSELNMSSLELGDSALYFCASSVKDFLGGDNSPLHFGNGTRLTVT.

Ten or more counts support this clonotype. The V call is TRBV2, the J call TRBJ1-1, with a possible D match to TRBD1 (6 bases). The length of the CDR3 is 13 residues. In germline, CDR1 is SNHLY, CDR2 FYNNEI. Trimming shortened V by 6 bases and J by 6 bases, and 14 bases separated the two germline ends. CDR3 protein: CASRGGPIAEAFF. The CDR3 DNA follows: TGTGCCAGCAGGGGGGGGCCAATCGCTGAAGCTTTCTTT. The whole variable domain, filled in from reference TRBV2 and TRBJ1-1, reads EPEVTQTPSHQVTQMGQEVILRCVPISNHLYFYWYRQILGQKVEFLVSFYNNEISEKSEIFDDQFSVERPDGSNFTLKIRSTKLEDSAMYFCASRGGPIAEAFFGQGTRLTVV.

This clonotype was recorded at least ten times. The rearrangement joins TRBV19 to TRBJ2-6; weak D call: TRBD1 (6 bases). Trimming took off 5 bases at V and 4 bases at J, with 12 bases between the two ends. The CDR3 is 15 residues long. The germline V gene has CDR1 LNHDA and CDR2 SQIVND (reference sequence). In DNA form, the CDR3 reads TGTGCCAGTAGTGCCAGGGGTACGGGGGCCAACGTCCTGACTTTC. This encodes CASSARGTGANVLTF.

This clonotype appeared once. The V and J genes are TRBV11-2 and TRBJ2-1; no firm D call. The V end lost 3 bases, the J end lost 5 bases, and 5 bases lay between the germline ends. The CDR3 sequence is 12 residues long. Germline lookup yields CDR1 SGHAT and CDR2 FQNNGV. In nucleotides, the CDR3 is TGTGCCAGCAGCTTCACAGACAATGAGCAGTTCTTC. It is translated as CASSFTDNEQFF.

In this sample, this clonotype turned up a few times. J is TRBJ2-7 and V is TRBV2; weak D call: TRBD1 (6 bases). There are 15 residues in the CDR3. V lost 4 bases, J lost 6 bases, and 19 bases lay in between. The germline gives CDR1 SNHLY, CDR2 FYNNEI. DNA for the CDR3: TGTGCCAGCAGTGCCGGGGACATTGTAGGAATCGAGCAGTACTTC. This codes for CASSAGDIVGIEQYF.

Many counts were recorded for this clonotype. The rearrangement uses TRBV6-1 and TRBJ1-5, with D possibly TRBD1 on 5 matching bases. The V gene lost 7 bases and the J gene lost 6 bases, with 13 bases spanning the gap. This CDR3 contains 13 residues. CDR1 is MNHNS, CDR2 SASEGT, per germline. The CDR3 DNA follows: TGTGCCAGCATTCAGGGTGTGGGTCAGCCCCAGCATTTT. It is translated as CASIQGVGQPQHF.

This clonotype was observed a handful of times. V and J are TRBV14 and TRBJ1-3; D is uncertain. Between the trimmed V and J ends, which lost 8 bases and 2 bases, there was a span of 10 bases. CDR3 size: 13 residues. Germline V CDR1 and CDR2: SGHDN, FVKESK. In DNA form, the CDR3 reads TGTGCCAGCGAAGGAGGTCCTGGAAACACCATATATTTT. It specifies CASEGGPGNTIYF. Using reference TRBV14 and TRBJ1-3 for the parts outside the CDR3, the full variable domain is EAGVTQFPSHSVIEKGQTVTLRCDPISGHDNLYWYRRVMGKEIKFLLHFVKESKQDESGMPNNRFLAERTGGTYSTLKVQPAELEDSGVYFCASEGGPGNTIYFGEGSWLTVV.

The chain couples TRBV29-1 to TRBJ2-5, with D possibly TRBD2 on 6 matching bases. The germline V gene encodes CDR1 SQVTM and CDR2 ANQGSEA. The CDR3 runs to 12 residues. Trimming took 4 bases from V and 2 from J, leaving 8 bases between them. The CDR3 is CSVVAVQETQYF. CDR3 DNA sequence: TGCAGCGTTGTAGCGGTACAAGAGACCCAGTACTTC.

This clonotype showed up just a few times. The chain combines TRBV11-3 with TRBJ2-3; no clear D gene. Germline V lookup: CDR1 SGHNT, CDR2 YENEEA. CDR3 length equals 14 residues. V lost 0 bases, J lost 4 bases, and 8 bases lay in between. The CDR3 reads CASSLDRSADTQYF. The CDR3 nucleotides read TGTGCCAGCAGCTTAGATCGAAGCGCAGATACGCAGTATTTT.

The V gene is TRBV6-5, the J gene TRBJ1-1, with D hard to call. The CDR3 consists of 15 residues. The germline V gene has CDR1 MNHEY and CDR2 SVGAGI. V dropped 4 bases and J dropped 0 bases, with 12 bases sitting between them. CDR3 in amino acids: CASSSTGALNTEAFF. The CDR3 bases are TGTGCCAGCAGTTCTACGGGAGCCCTGAACACTGAAGCTTTCTTT.

This clonotype was seen repeatedly, ten times or more. The chain couples TRBV7-9 to TRBJ1-2; D gene unclear. The V gene lost 0 bases and the J gene lost 6 bases, with 11 bases spanning the gap. The CDR3 covers 14 residues. CDR1 is SEHNR and CDR2 is FQNEAQ in the germline V gene (reference sequence). Here the CDR3 reads CASSLAGATHGYTF. The CDR3, as DNA: TGTGCCAGCAGCTTAGCTGGCGCCACCCATGGCTACACCTTC.

The chain recombines TRBV19 with TRBJ1-3, with unresolved D. The CDR3 runs 13 residues. Trimming removed 6 bases from V and 2 bases from J, with 8 bases in between. CDR1 and CDR2 from the germline V gene are LNHDA and SQIVND (reference sequence). The CDR3 coding sequence is TGTGCCAGTAGCCCTTTGGCTGGAAACACCATATATTTT. Its protein is CASSPLAGNTIYF.